This is a list of T cell receptor beta chains from one sample in a study of Ad26.COV2.S vaccination and SARS-CoV-2 variants. Sequencing used immunoSEQ multiplex PCR; TCRdb keeps in-frame clones, though not all of them. The repertoire holds roughly 460,000 clones, approximately 90% seen once, with about 1.7% in the top ten. Sequenced here: peripheral blood, sampled in a trial of Ad26.COV2.S vaccine versus placebo. These receptors all stem from a person aged 18 to 59 who received the Ad26.COV2.S COVID-19 vaccine or a placebo. CDR3s include the opening cysteine and the closing phenylalanine or tryptophan. The D gene is left open where the match is weak. Clone size is given for some rows only: seen once, a few or many times, or a class if the clone is expanded.

size: once; D: -; V: TRBV19; J: TRBJ1-1; DNA: TGTGCCAGTAGACTAGGGAGGACAGAAGCTTTCTTT; CDR3: CASRLGRTEAFF
size: -; D: TRBD2; V: TRBV28; J: TRBJ2-2; DNA: TGTGCCAGCAGTGCTCTAATCGGACTAGCGGGAGTCGGTGGGGAGCTGTTTTTT; CDR3: CASSALIGLAGVGGELFF
size: -; D: -; V: TRBV28; J: TRBJ2-3; DNA: TGTGCCAGCAATAGTCAGGGAAGGAACACAGATACGCAGTATTTT; CDR3: CASNSQGRNTDTQYF
size: few; D: -; V: TRBV6-5; J: TRBJ1-5; DNA: TGTGCCAGCAGGGGAGGTTATAGCAATCAGCCCCAGCATTTT; CDR3: CASRGGYSNQPQHF
size: -; D: -; V: TRBV6-1; J: TRBJ2-3; DNA: TGTGCCAGCAGTGACCCGAGCTGGGGGGTCACAGATACGCAGTATTTT; CDR3: CASSDPSWGVTDTQYF
size: -; D: TRBD1; V: TRBV27; J: TRBJ2-7; DNA: TGTGCCAGCAGCACAACCGGGACAGTGACACAGGAGCAGTACTTC; CDR3: CASSTTGTVTQEQYF
size: -; D: -; V: TRBV30; J: TRBJ2-7; DNA: TGTGCCTGCCGGGACGGGAGCTCCTACGAGCAGTACTTC; CDR3: CACRDGSSYEQYF
size: -; D: TRBD1; V: TRBV6-5; J: TRBJ2-2; DNA: TGTGCCAGCAAACGGGACAGGGGGCATACCGGGGAGCTGTTTTTT; CDR3: CASKRDRGHTGELFF
size: -; D: -; V: TRBV12-1; J: TRBJ2-7; DNA: TGTGCCAGCAGCTTGGGACCAGGGAACTACGAGCAGTACTTC; CDR3: CASSLGPGNYEQYF
size: -; D: -; V: TRBV18; J: TRBJ1-1; DNA: TGTGCCAGCTCACCACTAAGACATCTGAACACTGAAGCTTTCTTT; CDR3: CASSPLRHLNTEAFF
size: -; D: TRBD2; V: TRBV4-2; J: TRBJ2-5; DNA: TGTGCCAGCAGCCCAGGGACTAGCGGGAGGGGTGGTCAAGAGACCCAGTACTTC; CDR3: CASSPGTSGRGGQETQYF
size: -; D: -; V: TRBV19; J: TRBJ2-7; DNA: TGTGCCAGTAGTATTGGGGCAGACTACGAGCAGTACTTC; CDR3: CASSIGADYEQYF
size: -; D: TRBD1; V: TRBV10-3; J: TRBJ2-5; DNA: TGTGCCATCAGCCCGGGACAGGGGATAGAGACCCAGTACTTC; CDR3: CAISPGQGIETQYF
size: once; D: -; V: TRBV10-3; J: TRBJ1-1; DNA: TGTGCCATCAACCCCACGGGGGCGGATGCCAATGAAGCTTTCTTT; CDR3: CAINPTGADANEAFF
size: few; D: TRBD1; V: TRBV7-8; J: TRBJ1-5; DNA: TGTGCCAGCAGCCCGGAGACAGGGTATCGTCAGCCCCAGCATTTT; CDR3: CASSPETGYRQPQHF
size: -; D: TRBD1; V: TRBV28; J: TRBJ1-1; DNA: TGTGCCAGCAGTTCTGTGGGACAGGGTGAAGCTTTCTTT; CDR3: CASSSVGQGEAFF
size: -; D: TRBD2; V: TRBV28; J: TRBJ2-6; DNA: TGTGCCAGCAGTTACCCTAGCGGGAGGGCCTCTGGGGCCAACGTCCTGACTTTC; CDR3: CASSYPSGRASGANVLTF
size: -; D: -; V: TRBV3-1/TRBV3-2; J: TRBJ2-1; DNA: TGTGCCAGCAGCCAGATCAATGAGCAGTTCTTC; CDR3: CASSQINEQFF
size: -; D: TRBD1; V: TRBV7-2; J: TRBJ2-7; DNA: TGTGCCAGCAGCTTTCCGGGACAGGGATACGAGCAGTACTTC; CDR3: CASSFPGQGYEQYF
size: -; D: TRBD1; V: TRBV6-2/TRBV6-3; J: TRBJ2-1; DNA: TGTGCCAGCAGTTACGCAGGGGGCTCCTACAATGAGCAGTTCTTC; CDR3: CASSYAGGSYNEQFF
size: -; D: TRBD2; V: TRBV18; J: TRBJ2-1; DNA: TGTGCCAGCTCACCACCCGCGGGGGGTATGAACAATGAGCAGTTCTTC; CDR3: CASSPPAGGMNNEQFF
size: -; D: -; V: TRBV21-1; J: TRBJ2-5; DNA: TGTGCCAGCAGCAAAGGGGTCTCAGGGCGGGAGACCCAGTACTTC; CDR3: CASSKGVSGRETQYF
size: -; D: -; V: TRBV29-1; J: TRBJ2-4; DNA: TGCAGCGTTGAAGAGATGAGTTTAGGCAAAAACATTCAGTACTTC; CDR3: CSVEEMSLGKNIQYF
size: -; D: TRBD1; V: TRBV5-5; J: TRBJ1-2; DNA: TGTGCCAGCAGCTTAGGGGGCGGGAGCTATTATGGCTACACCTTC; CDR3: CASSLGGGSYYGYTF
size: once; D: -; V: TRBV6-5; J: TRBJ1-3; DNA: TGTGCCATCGATAGGGGAAATGGAAACACCATATATTTT; CDR3: CAIDRGNGNTIYF
size: -; D: TRBD1; V: TRBV6-4; J: TRBJ2-7; DNA: TGTGCCAGGGGGACAGGGGGCAGGATCCGCGAGCAGTACTTC; CDR3: CARGTGGRIREQYF
size: -; D: TRBD2; V: TRBV29-1; J: TRBJ2-5; DNA: TGCAGCGTTGAAAACCCCGGGGGCCCGGGGGGGGGCGTCGAAGAGACCCAGTACTTC; CDR3: CSVENPGGPGGGVEETQYF
size: -; D: -; V: TRBV3-1/TRBV3-2; J: TRBJ1-5; DNA: TGTGCCAGCAGCCATGTCCCCCTCAGGGCCGGCCCTGGGGATAGCAATCAGCCCCAGCATTTT; CDR3: CASSHVPLRAGPGDSNQPQHF
size: -; D: -; V: TRBV11-2; J: TRBJ1-4; DNA: TGTGCCAGCAGCTACTCGGACGTTGTAGAAAAACTGTTTTTT; CDR3: CASSYSDVVEKLFF
size: -; D: TRBD1; V: TRBV25-1; J: TRBJ1-1; DNA: TGTGCCAGCAGAGACAGGGGGCGAAGAGCTTTCTTT; CDR3: CASRDRGRRAFF
size: -; D: -; V: TRBV28; J: TRBJ1-5; DNA: TGTGCCAGCTGGTTCGCAGGGGTTGGCAATCAGCCCCAGCATTTT; CDR3: CASWFAGVGNQPQHF
size: -; D: TRBD1; V: TRBV6-2/TRBV6-3; J: TRBJ2-5; DNA: TGTGCCAGCAGCTTGAGGACAGGGGGTGGCGAGACCCAGTACTTC; CDR3: CASSLRTGGGETQYF
size: -; D: TRBD2; V: TRBV7-8; J: TRBJ2-7; DNA: TGTGCCAGCAGCCTAGCGGGAGTACACGAGCAGTACTTC; CDR3: CASSLAGVHEQYF
size: -; D: -; V: TRBV7-8; J: TRBJ1-2; DNA: TGTGCCAGCAGCTTAGGGGATGGCTACACCTTC; CDR3: CASSLGDGYTF
size: -; D: -; V: TRBV28; J: TRBJ1-5; DNA: TGTGCCAGCAGTTTCCAGCGACGGCCCCAGCATTTT; CDR3: CASSFQRRPQHF
size: -; D: -; V: TRBV24-1; J: TRBJ1-2; DNA: TGTGCCACCAGTGTGGTGGATGGCTACACCTTC; CDR3: CATSVVDGYTF
size: -; D: TRBD1; V: TRBV7-2; J: TRBJ1-2; DNA: TGTGCCAGCAGCCCGTCCAGACAGGGGACCTATGGCTACACCTTC; CDR3: CASSPSRQGTYGYTF
size: -; D: TRBD2; V: TRBV9; J: TRBJ2-1; DNA: TGTGCCAGCAGCGTAGGCAGAGGGCTAGCGGGGAACAATGAGCAGTTCTTC; CDR3: CASSVGRGLAGNNEQFF
size: -; D: -; V: TRBV12-3/TRBV12-4; J: TRBJ1-3; DNA: TGTGCCAGCAGTCTTGGAGCGGGAAACACCATATATTTT; CDR3: CASSLGAGNTIYF
size: -; D: -; V: TRBV11-2; J: TRBJ1-1; DNA: TGTGCCAGCGCTTTGGCACCGAACATCGTCCCAACTTTCTTT; CDR3: CASALAPNIVPTFF
size: -; D: -; V: TRBV3-1/TRBV3-2; J: TRBJ1-3; DNA: TGTGCCAGCAGCCAAATCTCTGGAAACACCATATATTTT; CDR3: CASSQISGNTIYF
size: -; D: -; V: TRBV18; J: TRBJ2-3; DNA: TGTGCCAGCTCACCAGGTGGTCTGTACACAGATACGCAGTATTTT; CDR3: CASSPGGLYTDTQYF
size: -; D: TRBD1; V: TRBV6-2/TRBV6-3; J: TRBJ2-1; DNA: TGTGCCAGCAGCATCGGAGGGACAGGGGAGTACAATGAGCAGTTCTTC; CDR3: CASSIGGTGEYNEQFF
size: -; D: -; V: TRBV6-4; J: TRBJ2-1; DNA: TGTGCCAGCAGTGACCGACTACGCGGGTACAATGAGCAGTTCTTC; CDR3: CASSDRLRGYNEQFF
size: -; D: -; V: TRBV5-1; J: TRBJ2-1; DNA: TGCGCCAGCAGCTTGATGGATGACTCCTACAATGAGCAGTTCTTC; CDR3: CASSLMDDSYNEQFF
size: -; D: TRBD1; V: TRBV11-2; J: TRBJ2-4; DNA: TGTGCCAGCAGCTTAGGGGACAGGGGGGCCAAAAACATTCAGTACTTC; CDR3: CASSLGDRGAKNIQYF
size: few; D: -; V: TRBV10-1; J: TRBJ1-1; DNA: TGCGCCAGCAGATGGGGCGGACTCACTGAAGCTTTCTTT; CDR3: CASRWGGLTEAFF
size: -; D: -; V: TRBV30; J: TRBJ2-4; DNA: TGTGCCTTGAGAACAGGGAACTTCAGACTAGCCAAAAACATTCAGTACTTC; CDR3: CALRTGNFRLAKNIQYF
size: -; D: -; V: TRBV28; J: TRBJ2-1; DNA: TGTGCCAGCAGTTTTGGACTTCAAGGGGAGCAGTTCTTC; CDR3: CASSFGLQGEQFF
size: -; D: TRBD1; V: TRBV6-6; J: TRBJ2-2; DNA: TGTGCCAGCAGTCCCTCCCGGACAGGGAACACCGGGGAGCTGTTTTTT; CDR3: CASSPSRTGNTGELFF
size: -; D: -; V: TRBV9; J: TRBJ2-2; DNA: TGTGCCAGCAGCGGCAGATACACCGGGGAGCTGTTTTTT; CDR3: CASSGRYTGELFF
size: -; D: TRBD1; V: TRBV19; J: TRBJ1-5; DNA: TGTGCCAGTAGTAATACCGGGACAGCCTTATTTCAGCCCCAGCATTTT; CDR3: CASSNTGTALFQPQHF
size: -; D: -; V: TRBV6-5; J: TRBJ1-1; DNA: TGTGCCAGCAGTTATCAGGGTGGCGGCACTGAAGCTTTCTTT; CDR3: CASSYQGGGTEAFF
size: -; D: TRBD1; V: TRBV19; J: TRBJ1-2; DNA: TGTGCCACCAGGGGGGCAGACTATGGCTACACCTTC; CDR3: CATRGADYGYTF